This TCR beta chain was identified during a study of long-term antiretroviral therapy in people with HIV. Study information: When the earliest samples were collected, ART was typically delayed until CD4 counts fell.

Overall study results and limits: Clones that had undergone expansion before ART prevailed in the repertoire throughout all time points. Among HIV repertoires, CDR3 length ranges were narrower than those of controls.

Cryopreserved PBMC samples of roughly 0.95-11 million cells were used for DNA extraction. This clone was seen more than once but under ten times. Antigen unknown. The run of the v3.0 immunoSEQ assay was at survey level. Generated by immunoSEQ multiplex PCR, the TCRdb table keeps only in-frame clones and is missing some. Of around 3,400 clones in the sample, around nine tenths are singletons; the top ten hold approximately 4.3%. The V and J ends lost 1 base and 0 bases respectively, with 10 bases between them. This CDR3 contains 16 residues. Per germline, CDR1 SNHLY and CDR2 FYNNEI. The sequence came from a woman aged 45-60 years with HIV. The chain uses TRBV2 and TRBJ1-3, with D possibly TRBD1 on 6 matching bases. The specimen comprised unsorted PBMCs, sampled 0.3 years after starting antiretroviral therapy. The DNA for the CDR3 is TGTGCCAGCAGTGAAGGACAGGCTGACTCTGGAAACACCATATATTTT. This gives the protein CASSEGQADSGNTIYF. Variable domain in full (rest from reference TRBV2 and TRBJ1-3): EPEVTQTPSHQVTQMGQEVILRCVPISNHLYFYWYRQILGQKVEFLVSFYNNEISEKSEIFDDQFSVERPDGSNFTLKIRSTKLEDSAMYFCASSEGQADSGNTIYFGEGSWLTVV.